This entry lists 32 T cell receptor beta chains sequenced from one sample in a study of blood T cell repertoires in COVID-19. TCRdb's table, derived via immunoSEQ multiplex PCR, lists solely in-frame clones and lacks some. The sample yields more than 60,000 clones, about 88% seen once. Sequencing was carried out using peripheral blood. All receptors come from a woman aged 45 to 65 with active COVID-19.

The gene calls are TRBV6-6 and TRBJ2-1; 13 positions match TRBD2. Germline loops: CDR1 MNHNY, CDR2 SVGAGI (reference sequence). V gave up 4 bases and J gave up 10 bases; unmatched junction bases: 7. The CDR3 runs to 15 residues. The CDR3 DNA follows: TGTGCCAGCAGTTTAGGACTAGCGGGAGCCTGGGAGCAGTTCTTC. Its translation is CASSLGLAGAWEQFF.

V usage is TRBV4-1 and J usage is TRBJ2-7, with 7 positions matching TRBD1. The V and J ends lost 7 bases and 0 bases, in that order; junction bases with no gene match: 3. Germline V gene sequence: CDR1 MGHRA, CDR2 YSYEKL. This CDR3 is 13 amino acids long. This CDR3 reads CASNDRDSYEQYF. The DNA of the CDR3 is TGCGCCAGCAACGACAGGGACTCCTACGAGCAGTACTTC.

The chain employs TRBV5-6 and TRBJ2-7, with TRBD2 matching over 7 bases. V was pared by 0 bases and J by 2 bases, with 5 bases of the junction left unmatched. Germline assignment: CDR1 SGHDT and CDR2 YYEEEE. The CDR3 length is 15 residues. CDR3 nucleotides: TGTGCCAGCAGCTTGGGGTTCGGGGGGACCTACGAGCAGTACTTC. This codes for CASSLGFGGTYEQYF.

The chain has TRBV19 and TRBJ2-1; 7 nucleotides match TRBD2. The germline V gene has CDR1 LNHDA and CDR2 SQIVND (reference sequence). CDR3 size: 16 residues. The V segment lost 3 bases and the J segment 0 bases; nucleotides outside the gene matches: 5. The CDR3 nucleotides read TGTGCCAGTAGTATCCCTAGCGGAAGCTCCTACAATGAGCAGTTCTTC. Amino acids: CASSIPSGSSYNEQFF. The full variable domain, in which reference TRBV19 and TRBJ2-1 provide the parts outside the CDR3, is DGGITQSPKYLFRKEGQNVTLSCEQNLNHDAMYWYRQDPGQGLRLIYYSQIVNDFQKGDIAEGYSVSREKKESFPLTVTSAQKNPTAFYLCASSIPSGSSYNEQFFGPGTRLTVL.

The chain carries TRBV10-2 and TRBJ2-1; TRBD2 matches 11 bases. The CDR3 has 15 residues. V was pared by 7 bases and J by 7 bases, with 9 bases of the junction left unmatched. Germline loops: CDR1 WSHSY, CDR2 SAAADI. CDR3 sequence (DNA): TGCGCCAGCATGGTAAGGAGACTAGCGGGAAATGAGCAGTTCTTC. It translates to CASMVRRLAGNEQFF.

The rearrangement links TRBV27 to TRBJ1-1, with unresolved D. Germline V lookup: CDR1 MNHEY, CDR2 SMNVEV (reference sequence). The CDR3 totals 14 residues. V was cut by 6 bases and J by 0 bases, with 11 bases left in between. CDR3 sequence: CASRLQNMNTEAFF. The CDR3 DNA reads TGTGCCAGCAGATTACAGAACATGAACACTGAAGCTTTCTTT.

The V and J genes are TRBV28 and TRBJ1-1, with 7 bases that match TRBD1. J lost 0 bases, V lost 6 bases, and 10 bases had no gene match. Germline CDR1 and CDR2: MDHEN and SYDVKM. The CDR3 consists of 16 residues. The CDR3 sequence: CASSSRRDSLNTEAFF. The DNA for the CDR3 is TGTGCCAGCAGCTCCCGCCGGGACAGCCTGAACACTGAAGCTTTCTTT.

J is TRBJ2-7 and V is TRBV30; D is possibly TRBD2 (6 bases). The CDR3 totals 12 residues. The germline V and J ends were trimmed by 3 bases and 3 bases, with 9 bases remaining between them. From germline, CDR1 is GTSNPN and CDR2 SVGIG (reference sequence). This CDR3 reads CAWSVGGYEQYF. The CDR3 DNA reads TGTGCCTGGAGCGTCGGGGGCTACGAGCAGTACTTC. The entire variable domain, with the rest obtained from reference TRBV30 and TRBJ2-7, is as follows: SQTIHQWPATLVQPVGSPLSLECTVEGTSNPNLYWYRQAAGRGLQLLFYSVGIGQISSEVPQNLSASRPQDRQFILSSKKLLLSDSGFYLCAWSVGGYEQYFGPGTRLTVT.

V gene TRBV30 combines with J gene TRBJ2-7, with 11 bases lining up with TRBD1. Trimming at V came to 8 bases and at J to 3 bases, leaving 6 bases not matched to a gene. Germline values: CDR1 GTSNPN, CDR2 SVGIG (reference sequence). There are 13 residues in the CDR3. The CDR3 spells CASSGTGGYEQYF. For the CDR3, the DNA is TGTGCCAGTTCCGGGACAGGGGGCTACGAGCAGTACTTC.

This chain links TRBV4-1 with TRBJ2-2; D might be TRBD2 (5 bases). V lost 6 bases, J lost 8 bases, and 25 bases lay in between. CDR1 is MGHRA, CDR2 YSYEKL, per germline. The CDR3 is made up of 17 amino acids. The CDR3 DNA sequence: TGCGCCAGCAGACCCCTCCTGGAGCGGACGCCGAGGGGGGAGCTGTTTTTT. Its translation is CASRPLLERTPRGELFF.

The chain couples TRBV4-2 to TRBJ2-1; 7 bases line up with TRBD1. CDR1 and CDR2 from the germline V gene are LGHNA and YNFKEQ. V was clipped by 7 bases and J by 5 bases; unmatched bases: 11. The CDR3 is 15 residues long. CDR3 loop: CASMNVGQRDNEQFF. In DNA, the CDR3 is TGTGCCAGCATGAATGTGGGACAGAGGGACAATGAGCAGTTCTTC.

The chain uses TRBV5-6 and TRBJ1-1; tentatively, D is TRBD1 (6 bases). Germline CDR1 reads SGHDT; CDR2 reads YYEEEE. The CDR3 totals 14 residues. Between the trimmed V and J ends, which lost 1 base and 4 bases, there was a span of 11 bases. The CDR3 DNA sequence: TGTGCCAGCAGCTTGAACCTAGGGGGCACTGAAGCTTTCTTT. It yields the protein CASSLNLGGTEAFF. The full variable domain, completed using reference TRBV5-6 and TRBJ1-1, is DAGVTQSPTHLIKTRGQQVTLRCSPKSGHDTVSWYQQALGQGPQFIFQYYEEEERQRGNFPDRFSGHQFPNYSSELNVNALLLGDSALYLCASSLNLGGTEAFFGQGTRLTVV.

This sequence joins TRBV5-1 and TRBJ2-4, with TRBD1 as a possible D gene (6 bases). CDR3 size: 14 residues. The ends were cut back, 4 bases at V and 8 bases at J, with 16 bases in the middle. CDR1 is SGHRS and CDR2 is YFSETQ in the germline V gene. CDR3 bases: TGCGCCAGCAGCGTGGGACAACCCGTGGACATTCAGTACTTC. This encodes CASSVGQPVDIQYF.

The CDR3 bases are TGTGCCAGCACCCTCGACCTGACAGGGGGCTTAGGAGATACGCAGTATTTT. Translating gives CASTLDLTGGLGDTQYF. The chain links TRBV9 to TRBJ2-3, with 10 bases identical to TRBD1. This CDR3 region has 17 residues. V gave up 6 bases and J gave up 5 bases; unmatched junction bases: 15. Germline CDR1 reads SGDLS; CDR2 reads YYNGEE. The full variable domain, with the rest looked up from reference TRBV9 and TRBJ2-3, is DSGVTQTPKHLITATGQRVTLRCSPRSGDLSVYWYQQSLDQGLQFLIQYYNGEERAKGNILERFSAQQFPDLHSELNLSSLELGDSALYFCASTLDLTGGLGDTQYFGPGTRLTVL.

The V and J genes are TRBV11-2 and TRBJ2-2; 7 bases agree with TRBD1. Germline trimming cut 5 bases from V and 5 bases from J; bases unmatched to any gene: 5. CDR3 size: 14 residues. From germline, CDR1 is SGHAT and CDR2 FQNNGV. The CDR3 DNA sequence: TGTGCCAGCAGCCATCGACAGGGAACCGGGGAGCTGTTTTTT. Translating gives CASSHRQGTGELFF. The full variable domain, its missing parts supplied by reference TRBV11-2 and TRBJ2-2, is EAGVAQSPRYKIIEKRQSVAFWCNPISGHATLYWYQQILGQGPKLLIQFQNNGVVDDSQLPKDRFSAERLKGVDSTLKIQPAKLEDSAVYLCASSHRQGTGELFFGEGSRLTVL.

The rearrangement uses TRBV3-1 (or the pseudogene TRBV3-2) and TRBJ2-7, with 10 bases fitting TRBD2. The CDR3 covers 13 residues. Looked up from germline, CDR1 is LGHDT and CDR2 is YNNKEL (reference sequence). V lost 2 bases, J lost 5 bases, and 0 bases stayed unmatched. The CDR3 DNA is TGTGCCAGCAGCCAAACTAGCGGGAACGAGCAGTACTTC. Protein product: CASSQTSGNEQYF.

This chain joins TRBV11-3 and TRBJ2-1; 7 bases line up with TRBD2. Germline V CDR1 and CDR2: SGHNT, YENEEA. CDR3 length: 13 amino acids. V lost 6 bases, J lost 8 bases, and 7 bases stayed unmatched. The CDR3 protein is CASSRLSGDEQFF. The CDR3 nucleotides are TGTGCCAGCAGTCGTCTGAGCGGGGATGAGCAGTTCTTC.

The chain employs TRBV3-1 (or the pseudogene TRBV3-2) and TRBJ1-4, with D unclear. Trimming took 7 bases from V and 7 from J, leaving 10 bases between them. Germline V lookup: CDR1 LGHDT, CDR2 YNNKEL (reference sequence). CDR3 size: 12 residues. The CDR3 region has the DNA TGTGCCAGCACCGCGACGGGTGAAAAACTGTTTTTT. Protein product: CASTATGEKLFF.

The chain joins TRBV5-4 to TRBJ2-7; tentatively, D is TRBD2 (6 bases). V was pared by 0 bases and J by 2 bases, with 15 bases between. The CDR3 sequence is 16 residues long. The germline V gene has CDR1 SGHNT and CDR2 YYREEE (reference sequence). The CDR3 nucleotides read TGTGCCAGCAGCTTGGCCGGGCTAGCGACCGCCTACGAGCAGTACTTC. It codes for CASSLAGLATAYEQYF. The full variable domain, with the rest looked up from reference TRBV5-4 and TRBJ2-7, is ETGVTQSPTHLIKTRGQQVTLRCSSQSGHNTVSWYQQALGQGPQFIFQYYREEENGRGNFPPRFSGLQFPNYSSELNVNALELDDSALYLCASSLAGLATAYEQYFGPGTRLTVT.

This sequence joins TRBV5-1 and TRBJ2-2; weak D call: TRBD2 (6 bases). The CDR3 loop spans 16 amino acids. V lost 2 bases and J 0 bases, leaving 11 bases between the germline ends. Germline lookup yields CDR1 SGHRS and CDR2 YFSETQ. This CDR3 is CASSFGRGANTGELFF. DNA for the CDR3: TGCGCCAGCAGCTTCGGGCGGGGCGCGAACACCGGGGAGCTGTTTTTT.

The chain couples TRBV30 to TRBJ2-7; 7 bases agree with TRBD2. CDR3 size: 14 residues. Germline V gene sequence: CDR1 GTSNPN, CDR2 SVGIG (reference sequence). V was clipped by 5 bases and J by 6 bases; unmatched bases: 13. The CDR3: CAWGAGRVFSEQYF. CDR3 DNA: TGTGCCTGGGGAGCGGGAAGGGTGTTCAGCGAGCAGTACTTC.

This chain links TRBV7-9 with TRBJ2-1; TRBD1 might be the D (6 bases). With 0 bases removed from V and 6 bases from J, the gap between germline ends came to 15 bases. There are 16 residues in the CDR3. Germline V gene data show CDR1 as SEHNR and CDR2 as FQNEAQ (reference sequence). The CDR3 nucleotides are TGTGCCAGCAGCTTAGCTGGGACACTTCTAGGCAATGAGCAGTTCTTC. It yields the protein CASSLAGTLLGNEQFF.

V is TRBV5-1 and J is TRBJ2-4; the match to TRBD2 covers 10 bases. The V and J ends lost 5 bases and 5 bases, in that order; junction bases with no gene match: 10. This CDR3 region has 16 residues. Germline-derived CDR1 and CDR2 are SGHRS and YFSETQ. CDR3 DNA sequence: TGCGCCAGCAGTTCCACTCCGGGACTAGCGCAAAACATTCAGTACTTC. Its protein is CASSSTPGLAQNIQYF.

The V and J genes are TRBV6-5 and TRBJ1-2; D gene uncertain. The CDR3 runs 13 residues. The germline V gene has CDR1 MNHEY and CDR2 SVGAGI. V lost 0 bases, J lost 7 bases, and 9 bases lay in between. DNA for the CDR3: TGTGCCAGCAGTTACTCCGGGAAGGTTGGCTACACCTTC. This translates into CASSYSGKVGYTF.

V is TRBV5-8 and J is TRBJ1-1, with D unresolved. The germline V gene has CDR1 SGHTS and CDR2 YDEGEE. The V end was cut by 2 bases, the J end by 11 bases, with 10 bases between. The CDR3 is 11 amino acids. The CDR3 region has the DNA TGTGCCAGCAGCTTAAGATTCGGGGCTTTCTTT. This gives the protein CASSLRFGAFF.

The CDR3 DNA reads TGTGCCAGCAGCCCAAATCCGGGACAGGTCAATCAGCCCCAGCATTTT. It translates to CASSPNPGQVNQPQHF. The rearrangement uses TRBV7-8 and TRBJ1-5; 8 bases align to TRBD1. This CDR3 spans 16 amino acids. Losses at the gene ends were 5 bases for V and 3 bases for J; bases not matched to a gene: 9. Germline V gene lookup returns CDR1 SGHVS and CDR2 FQNEAQ. Looking up the rest from reference TRBV7-8 and TRBJ1-5 gives the full variable domain: GAGVSQSPRYKVAKRGQDVALRCDPISGHVSLFWYQQALGQGPEFLTYFQNEAQLDKSGLPSDRFFAERPEGSVSTLKIQRTQQEDSAVYLCASSPNPGQVNQPQHFGDGTRLSIL.

This rearrangement joins TRBV18 to TRBJ1-2, with D possibly being TRBD1 (6 bases). The CDR3 runs 13 residues. V was trimmed by 6 bases and J by 8 bases, leaving 16 bases between them. The germline gives CDR1 KGHSH, CDR2 LQKENI. CDR3 region: CASSEGARGGYTF. In DNA form, the CDR3 reads TGTGCCAGCTCGGAAGGGGCCAGGGGAGGCTACACCTTC.

V is TRBV7-3 and J is TRBJ2-1; 10 bases are shared with TRBD1. The CDR3 has 18 amino acids. The V segment lost 1 base and the J segment 1 base; nucleotides outside the gene matches: 7. Germline V lookup: CDR1 SGHTA, CDR2 FQGTGA. The CDR3 sequence is CASSLKRQGATSYNEQFF. CDR3 DNA sequence: TGTGCCAGCAGCTTAAAACGACAGGGGGCGACTTCCTACAATGAGCAGTTCTTC.

This rearrangement joins TRBV30 to TRBJ1-1, with D hard to call. Germline CDR1 reads GTSNPN; CDR2 reads SVGIG (reference sequence). V was cut by 3 bases and J by 4 bases, with 12 bases left in between. The length of the CDR3 is 13 residues. This CDR3 reads CAWRRESGTEAFF. The CDR3, as DNA: TGTGCCTGGAGGCGGGAGAGCGGCACTGAAGCTTTCTTT.

The rearrangement uses TRBV5-8 and TRBJ1-3; D ambiguous. Germline assignment: CDR1 SGHTS and CDR2 YDEGEE. There are 12 residues in the CDR3. Trimming cost V 9 bases and J 4 bases, with 11 bases left between them. For the CDR3, the DNA is TGTGCCAACACTCCGGGAGGAAACACCATATATTTT. Translated: CANTPGGNTIYF.

The chain uses TRBV27 and TRBJ1-5; 12 positions match TRBD1. Germline trimming cut 6 bases from V and 5 bases from J; bases unmatched to any gene: 2. CDR1 is MNHEY, CDR2 SMNVEV, per germline (reference sequence). The CDR3 is 14 residues long. CDR3 coding DNA: TGTGCCAGCAGGGGACAGGGGGCAGATCAGCCCCAGCATTTT. Residues: CASRGQGADQPQHF.

The chain recombines TRBV29-1 with TRBJ2-1, with TRBD1 matching 9 bases. V was pared by 7 bases and J by 7 bases, with 5 bases of the junction left unmatched. The CDR3 extends over 12 amino acids. In germline, CDR1 is SQVTM, CDR2 ANQGSEA. The CDR3 sequence: CSDRGLKNEQFF. CDR3 DNA sequence: TGCAGCGACAGGGGGCTGAAGAATGAGCAGTTCTTC.